A selection of T cell receptor beta chains follows, all from one sample in a study of read filtering for tumor transcriptome and immune sequencing. One entry per CDR3 protein results from TCRdb running MiXCR on the reads. The sample lists 35,000 to 50,000 distinct CDR3 sequences; 20% were seen once. The source material was a population of CD138-negative cells sorted from bone marrow. The receptors derive from a donor at least 40 years old with multiple myeloma. Both conserved end residues are part of each CDR3. Each record gives: V gene, clone size, D gene, J gene, CDR3 protein, CDR3 DNA. A D gene is named only where the DNA matches it firmly. Expanded clones get a size class; other rows say once, few or many, or leave the size out.

>TRBV20-1|many|TRBD1|TRBJ1-1
CSARVITWGQGGGNTEAFF
TGCAGTGCTAGAGTAATAACCTGGGGACAGGGGGGGGGGAACACTGAAGCTTTCTTT
>TRBV20-1|many|NA|TRBJ2-1
CSARSRGAGEFDEQFF
TGCAGTGCTAGATCCAGGGGGGCGGGAGAGTTCGATGAGCAGTTCTTC
>TRBV20-1|many|TRBD2|TRBJ2-1
CSASRLAGDLEQFF
TGCAGTGCTAGCAGGCTAGCGGGAGATTTGGAGCAGTTCTTC
>TRBV12-3/TRBV12-4|many|NA|TRBJ2-1
CASREADLNEQFF
TGTGCCAGCAGGGAAGCGGATCTCAATGAGCAGTTCTTC
>TRBV28|many|TRBD2|TRBJ2-5
CASSLSAGGNHFQETQYF
TGTGCCAGCAGTTTATCCGCGGGAGGAAACCATTTCCAAGAGACCCAGTACTTC
>TRBV19|many|NA|TRBJ1-5
CASSRASNQPQHF
TGTGCCAGTAGTAGGGCCAGCAATCAGCCCCAGCATTTT
>TRBV7-8|NA|NA|TRBJ2-1
CASGLTGTPSYNEQFF
TGTGCCAGCGGCTTAACCGGGACACCTTCGTACAATGAGCAGTTCTTC
>TRBV12-3/TRBV12-4|many|NA|TRBJ2-5
CASSSDIGLETQYF
TGTGCCAGCAGTAGCGATATTGGGTTGGAGACCCAGTACTTC
>TRBV4-1|many|TRBD2|TRBJ2-1
CASSQDPGEQGASGRNEQFF
TGTGCCAGCAGCCAAGATCCAGGGGAACAGGGCGCTAGCGGGAGAAATGAGCAGTTCTTC
>TRBV7-9|many|NA|TRBJ1-1
CASINTGLGTEAFF
TGTGCCAGCATCAACACAGGCCTAGGCACTGAAGCTTTCTTT
>TRBV5-1|NA|TRBD1|TRBJ2-7
CASSEQGAAYEQYF
TGCGCCAGCAGCGAACAGGGGGCCGCCTACGAGCAGTACTTC
>TRBV27|few|NA|TRBJ2-3
CASSRGLGGGADTQYF
TGTGCCAGCAGCCGCGGACTAGGCGGGGGCGCAGATACGCAGTATTTT
>TRBV7-9|NA|NA|TRBJ2-2
CASSLAVGELFF
TGTGCCAGCAGCTTAGCGGTCGGGGAGCTGTTTTTT
>TRBV28|many|TRBD2|TRBJ2-1
CASSSGLAGGDDEQFF
TGTGCCAGCAGTTCAGGACTAGCGGGAGGCGACGATGAGCAGTTCTTC
>TRBV3-1|many|NA|TRBJ2-7
CASSPDFSYEQYF
TGTGCCAGCAGCCCGGACTTCTCCTACGAGCAGTACTTC
>TRBV29-1|few|NA|TRBJ2-5
CSVGRVLGRGETQYF
TGCAGCGTTGGGAGGGTCCTCGGCAGGGGGGAGACCCAGTACTTC
>TRBV19|few|NA|TRBJ2-2
CASSKSGRQNTGELFF
TGTGCCAGTAGTAAGTCGGGCAGGCAGAACACCGGGGAGCTGTTTTTT
>TRBV12-3/TRBV12-4|few|TRBD1|TRBJ1-4
CASSGGQEKLFF
TGTGCCAGCAGCGGGGGACAGGAAAAACTGTTTTTT
>TRBV7-9|many|NA|TRBJ2-5
CASSVRGKTQYF
TGTGCCAGCAGCGTCCGGGGGAAGACCCAGTACTTC
>TRBV7-2|many|NA|TRBJ2-1
CASSEGPRASAEQFF
TGTGCCAGCAGCGAGGGCCCTAGGGCGAGCGCTGAGCAGTTCTTC
>TRBV6-2/TRBV6-3|many|TRBD2|TRBJ2-5
CASSSGTSGIYQETQYF
TGTGCCAGCAGTTCGGGGACTAGCGGGATCTACCAAGAGACCCAGTACTTC
>TRBV7-6|many|TRBD2|TRBJ2-1
CASSLGAGVREQFF
TGTGCCAGCAGCTTAGGGGCGGGAGTCAGAGAGCAGTTCTTC
>TRBV11-2|few|NA|TRBJ2-2
CASRLIRADTGELFF
TGTGCCAGCAGACTAATCCGGGCCGACACCGGGGAGCTGTTTTTT
>TRBV7-2|NA|NA|TRBJ2-3
CASSSTSPGQSLTDTQYF
TGTGCCAGCAGCTCCACATCCCCCGGACAGTCCCTAACAGATACGCAGTATTTT
>TRBV12-3/TRBV12-4|many|TRBD1|TRBJ2-2
CASRIQGVITGELFF
TGTGCCAGCAGGATACAGGGGGTCATCACCGGGGAGCTGTTTTTT
>TRBV9|many|NA|TRBJ1-1
CASGGGTEAFF
TGTGCCAGCGGGGGGGGCACTGAAGCTTTCTTT
>TRBV3-1|many|NA|TRBJ2-1
CASSQEGGFNEQFF
TGTGCCAGCAGCCAAGAGGGCGGGTTCAATGAGCAGTTCTTC
>TRBV15|NA|NA|TRBJ1-2
CATSSAGLTPYGYTF
TGTGCCACCAGCAGCGCGGGACTCACCCCCTATGGCTACACCTTC
>TRBV2|many|NA|TRBJ2-1
CASSDEGGEQFF
TGTGCCAGCAGTGATGAGGGGGGTGAGCAGTTCTTC
>TRBV20-1|many|NA|TRBJ1-1
CSGQGGGLTEAFF
TGCAGTGGACAAGGCGGGGGTCTTACTGAAGCTTTCTTT
>TRBV28|many|TRBD1|TRBJ2-5
CASSFLSFRVRGSETQYF
TGTGCCAGCAGTTTTTTATCGTTTAGGGTCAGGGGGTCAGAGACCCAGTACTTC
>TRBV20-1|few|NA|TRBJ2-3
CSAPSSVSTDTQYF
TGCAGTGCTCCCTCTAGCGTTAGCACAGATACGCAGTATTTT
>TRBV7-2|once|NA|TRBJ2-1
CASSLAKYNDLFF
TGTGCCAGCAGCTTAGCTAAATACAATGATCTGTTCTTC
>TRBV3-1|many|NA|TRBJ1-1
CASSQVQGTEAFF
TGTGCCAGCAGCCAAGTACAGGGCACTGAAGCTTTCTTT
>TRBV7-6|many|TRBD2|TRBJ2-5
CASSPSPASGQETQYF
TGTGCCAGCAGCCCAAGTCCAGCTAGCGGACAAGAGACCCAGTACTTC
>TRBV30|many|TRBD2|TRBJ2-7
CAWRWGGDEQYF
TGTGCCTGGCGGTGGGGGGGAGACGAGCAGTACTTC
>TRBV12-3/TRBV12-4|many|TRBD2|TRBJ2-1
CASSSEREGLYNEQFF
TGTGCCAGCAGTTCCGAGCGGGAGGGCCTCTACAATGAGCAGTTCTTC
>TRBV15|many|TRBD1|TRBJ2-7
CATSRDRGLVEQYF
TGTGCCACCAGCAGAGACAGGGGGCTGGTCGAGCAGTACTTC
>TRBV20-1|many|TRBD2|TRBJ2-7
CSASQGLAAYEQYF
TGCAGTGCCTCACAGGGACTAGCGGCCTACGAGCAGTACTTC
>TRBV5-5|NA|NA|TRBJ2-3
CASSDRDSTDTQYF
TGTGCCAGCAGCGACCGGGACAGCACAGATACGCAGTATTTT
>TRBV28|many|TRBD1|TRBJ2-2
CASSPSGTGAGELFF
TGTGCCAGCAGTCCTTCCGGGACAGGGGCCGGGGAGCTGTTTTTT
>TRBV4-1|NA|TRBD2|TRBJ2-3
CASSRTSDSTDTQYF
TGCGCCAGCAGTCGGACTAGCGATAGCACAGATACGCAGTATTTT
>TRBV20-1|many|TRBD2|TRBJ2-3
CSARVSRREGSDTQYF
TGCAGTGCTAGAGTGTCACGGCGGGAGGGCTCGGATACGCAGTATTTT
>TRBV19|many|TRBD1|TRBJ2-1
CASSIGGVGGSSYNEQFF
TGTGCCAGTAGTATTGGGGGAGTAGGGGGCAGCTCCTACAATGAGCAGTTCTTC
>TRBV28|many|TRBD2|TRBJ2-3
CASSFGLGPSGRGDTQYF
TGTGCCAGCAGTTTCGGTTTAGGTCCTAGCGGGAGAGGAGATACGCAGTATTTT
>TRBV27|medium-sized|NA|TRBJ2-1
CASSLGPTGNEQFF
TGTGCCAGCAGTTTAGGCCCAACGGGGAATGAGCAGTTCTTC